This is a list of T cell receptor beta chains from one sample in a study of cytomegalovirus exposure and HLA in healthy donors. Sequencing used immunoSEQ multiplex PCR; TCRdb keeps in-frame clones, though not all of them. This repertoire shows 110,000 to 150,000 clones, around 80% found once; its top ten account for less than 1.5%. Sequenced material: PBMCs. The receptor set was obtained from a female donor in good health and CMV-seronegative. Each CDR3 is given with its conserved first and last residue. A D gene is named only where the DNA matches it firmly. Only some rows state a clone size, as once, few, many or a class for expanded clones.

J: TRBJ2-7; length: 12; V: TRBV6-5; D: .; size: .; CDR3: CASSRGRYEQYF; DNA: TGTGCCAGCAGTCGTGGCAGATACGAGCAGTACTTC
J: TRBJ1-1; length: 11; V: TRBV20-1; D: .; size: .; CDR3: CRGGGNTEAFF; DNA: TGCAGGGGGGGTGGCAACACTGAAGCTTTCTTT
J: TRBJ2-1; length: 16; V: TRBV19; D: TRBD2; size: .; CDR3: CASSIIAGVLGNEQFF; DNA: TGTGCCAGTAGTATCATAGCGGGAGTACTCGGCAATGAGCAGTTCTTC
J: TRBJ2-1; length: 15; V: TRBV5-1; D: TRBD2; size: .; CDR3: CASSLYPREGNEQFF; DNA: TGCGCCAGCAGCTTGTATCCGCGGGAGGGAAATGAGCAGTTCTTC
J: TRBJ1-5; length: 14; V: TRBV27; D: .; size: .; CDR3: CASSPRPSGQPQHF; DNA: TGTGCCAGCAGTCCCAGGCCCTCGGGGCAGCCCCAGCATTTT
J: TRBJ1-5; length: 15; V: TRBV28; D: .; size: .; CDR3: CASSLGAVSNQPQHF; DNA: TGTGCCAGCAGTTTAGGGGCGGTTAGCAATCAGCCCCAGCATTTT
J: TRBJ1-3; length: 16; V: TRBV2; D: .; size: .; CDR3: CASSEGEGASGNTIYF; DNA: TGTGCCAGCAGTGAGGGCGAGGGCGCCTCTGGAAACACCATATATTTT
J: TRBJ1-5; length: 15; V: TRBV28; D: .; size: .; CDR3: CASRVVAGGNQPQHF; DNA: TGTGCCAGCAGGGTGGTGGCGGGCGGCAATCAGCCCCAGCATTTT
J: TRBJ2-7; length: 12; V: TRBV19; D: TRBD1; size: .; CDR3: CATGQGAYEQYF; DNA: TGTGCCACCGGACAGGGGGCCTACGAGCAGTACTTC
J: TRBJ1-2; length: 14; V: TRBV15; D: TRBD1; size: .; CDR3: CATSRGGTGGGYTF; DNA: TGTGCCACCAGCAGAGGTGGGACAGGGGGTGGCTACACCTTC
J: TRBJ1-1; length: 13; V: TRBV10-1; D: .; size: once; CDR3: CASSERMGRRAFF; DNA: TGCGCCAGCAGTGAAAGGATGGGCAGAAGAGCTTTCTTT
J: TRBJ2-3; length: 17; V: TRBV2; D: TRBD2; size: .; CDR3: CASRDIIGTSEGDTQYF; DNA: TGTGCCAGCAGGGATATCATCGGGACTAGCGAGGGGGATACGCAGTATTTT
J: TRBJ2-7; length: 14; V: TRBV6-5; D: TRBD2; size: .; CDR3: CASSGGRGVYEQYF; DNA: TGTGCCAGTTCGGGGGGGAGGGGAGTCTACGAGCAGTACTTC
J: TRBJ2-2; length: 16; V: TRBV9; D: TRBD1; size: .; CDR3: CASSIGTGGLTGELFF; DNA: TGTGCCAGCAGCATCGGGACAGGGGGCCTCACCGGGGAGCTGTTTTTT
J: TRBJ2-1; length: 14; V: TRBV29-1; D: TRBD2; size: .; CDR3: CSAGTSGRHNEQFF; DNA: TGCAGCGCCGGAACTAGCGGGAGACATAATGAGCAGTTCTTC
J: TRBJ2-7; length: 12; V: TRBV28; D: TRBD1; size: .; CDR3: CASSYDRGEQYF; DNA: TGTGCCAGCAGTTACGACAGGGGCGAGCAGTACTTC
J: TRBJ2-7; length: 12; V: TRBV14; D: .; size: .; CDR3: CASSQLSYEQYF; DNA: TGTGCCAGCAGCCAACTCTCCTACGAGCAGTACTTC
J: TRBJ2-5; length: 18; V: TRBV7-6; D: TRBD2; size: .; CDR3: CASSPGTSGSGELETQYF; DNA: TGTGCCAGCAGCCCGGGGACTAGCGGGAGTGGGGAATTAGAGACCCAGTACTTC
J: TRBJ2-7; length: 14; V: TRBV5-4; D: TRBD1; size: .; CDR3: CASRGLGQGNEQYF; DNA: TGTGCCAGCAGGGGGCTGGGACAGGGAAACGAGCAGTACTTC
J: TRBJ2-7; length: 11; V: TRBV29-1; D: TRBD2; size: .; CDR3: CSAFREGEQYF; DNA: TGCAGCGCATTCCGGGAGGGCGAGCAGTACTTC